This T cell receptor beta chain is drawn from a study of T cells after yellow fever vaccination. TCRdb itself ran the 5' RACE reads through MiXCR, one entry per CDR3 protein. The repertoire includes 100,000 to 150,000 distinct CDR3 sequences, approximately 7% of them detected once, and around 2.7% sits in the top ten. V was clipped by 4 bases and J by 7 bases; unmatched bases: 5. Germline lookup yields CDR1 SGHRS and CDR2 YFSETQ. The CDR3 extends over 14 amino acids. This clonotype turned up a few times. This chain uses TRBV5-1 with TRBJ1-5; TRBD1 aligns across 10 bases. The sequence was collected from a man aged 18 to 35 who received the YFV17D yellow fever vaccine. Sequenced material: CD4+ T cells sorted from PBMCs, taken 10 days after the first yellow fever vaccination. CDR3 region: CASSPGTGEQPQHF. CDR3 in DNA: TGCGCCAGCAGCCCTGGGACAGGGGAGCAGCCCCAGCATTTT.